These 21 T cell receptor beta chains came from one sample sequenced in a study of cytomegalovirus exposure and HLA in healthy donors. Both 60 Vbeta primers and 13 Jbeta primers went into the PCR. Clones were read by immunoSEQ multiplex PCR, and TCRdb kept only the in-frame ones, dropping some. This sample has 93,000 or so clones, with around three quarters found just once. The sequenced sample was PBMCs. The receptor source for this set is a woman aged 18-30 years in good health and CMV-seropositive.

This clone was seen a few times. The genes are TRBV5-1 and TRBJ2-2; D might be TRBD2 (6 bases). Trimming removed 7 bases from V and 3 bases from J, with 10 bases in between. Germline CDR1 reads SGHRS; CDR2 reads YFSETQ. This CDR3 is 13 amino acids long. Written as DNA, the CDR3 is TGCGCCAGCGGCGGGGTGTACACCGGGGAGCTGTTTTTT. Its translation is CASGGVYTGELFF.

The sample holds one count of this clone. This sequence joins TRBV14 and TRBJ2-7; D remains unclear. The V end was cut by 1 base, the J end by 3 bases, with 4 bases between. CDR3 length: 12 residues. Per germline, CDR1 SGHDN and CDR2 FVKESK. CDR3 sequence (DNA): TGTGCCAGCAGCCAAGCCATCTACGAGCAGTACTTC. Translating it yields CASSQAIYEQYF. The whole variable domain, remainder taken from reference TRBV14 and TRBJ2-7, is EAGVTQFPSHSVIEKGQTVTLRCDPISGHDNLYWYRRVMGKEIKFLLHFVKESKQDESGMPNNRFLAERTGGTYSTLKVQPAELEDSGVYFCASSQAIYEQYFGPGTRLTVT.

The gene calls are TRBV27 and TRBJ2-7, with TRBD1 as a possible D gene (6 bases). V gave up 3 bases and J gave up 1 base, with 13 bases separating them. The CDR3 contains 15 residues. Germline V gives CDR1 MNHEY, CDR2 SMNVEV (reference sequence). CDR3 loop: CASSLVGQGSYEQYF. For the CDR3, the DNA is TGTGCCAGCAGTTTGGTCGGGCAGGGGTCCTACGAGCAGTACTTC.

The chain employs TRBV7-3 and TRBJ2-3, with 12 nucleotides matching TRBD2. The germline CDR1 and CDR2 sequences are SGHTA and FQGTGA. Unmatched junction bases numbered 5, after V lost 5 bases and J lost 5 bases. This CDR3 comprises 15 residues. DNA for the CDR3: TGTGCCAGCAGCCTAGCGGGGGGGCGTGAAGATACGCAGTATTTT. Encoded protein: CASSLAGGREDTQYF.

This chain uses TRBV6-5 with TRBJ1-2; 8 bases are shared with TRBD1. Germline CDR1 and CDR2: MNHEY and SVGAGI. The J segment lost 8 bases and the V segment lost 4 bases, leaving 6 bases of the junction unmatched. The CDR3 has 13 residues. The CDR3 loop is CASSSATGGGYTF. The CDR3 coding sequence is TGTGCCAGCAGTTCCGCAACAGGGGGAGGCTACACCTTC.

This clone was recorded a few times. The V and J genes are TRBV11-2 and TRBJ1-4, with TRBD1 as a possible D gene (5 bases). The CDR3 covers 16 residues. The germline V gene has CDR1 SGHAT and CDR2 FQNNGV. Trimming removed 4 bases from V and 5 bases from J, with 17 bases in between. The CDR3 DNA is TGTGCCAGCAGCTCGCTAACTGGGGAGGGGAATGAAAAACTGTTTTTT. Encoded protein: CASSSLTGEGNEKLFF.

The rearrangement links TRBV2 to TRBJ1-1; unclear D gene. The CDR3 runs 14 residues. Germline lookup yields CDR1 SNHLY and CDR2 FYNNEI. Between the trimmed V and J ends, which lost 7 bases and 1 base, there was a span of 13 bases. The CDR3 loop reads CASITSYRNTEAFF. In nucleotides, the CDR3 is TGTGCCAGCATTACCAGCTACAGGAACACTGAAGCTTTCTTT.

CDR3 DNA: TGTGCCAGCAGCTTGTATTTAGCGGGAGTTGACGAGCAGTACTTC. Its translation: CASSLYLAGVDEQYF. This sequence joins TRBV5-4 and TRBJ2-7; 9 positions match TRBD2. The germline V gene encodes CDR1 SGHNT and CDR2 YYREEE (reference sequence). V trimming: 1 base; J trimming: 5 bases; junction bases outside the gene matches: 7. This CDR3 comprises 15 residues.

The chain couples TRBV9 to TRBJ2-6; D is uncertain. Germline CDR1 is SGDLS and CDR2 is YYNGEE. This CDR3 is 14 amino acids long. The V and J ends lost 4 bases and 2 bases respectively, with 7 bases between them. The CDR3 loop is CASSLPAGANVLTF. The CDR3, as DNA: TGTGCCAGCAGCCTCCCCGCTGGGGCCAACGTCCTGACTTTC.

The chain joins TRBV6-6 to TRBJ2-7, with 7 bases fitting TRBD1. The germline CDR1 and CDR2 sequences are MNHNY and SVGAGI (reference sequence). The length of the CDR3 is 15 residues. J lost 5 bases, V lost 4 bases, and 11 bases had no gene match. The CDR3 nucleotides read TGTGCCAGCAGTTCCCAGAGGACAGGCGTGGACGAGCAGTACTTC. Its protein product is CASSSQRTGVDEQYF.

This clone was seen a handful of times. This chain uses TRBV5-4 with TRBJ2-5, with 13 bases aligning to TRBD2. The germline CDR1 and CDR2 sequences are SGHNT and YYREEE (reference sequence). The CDR3 totals 15 residues. V was clipped by 7 bases and J by 0 bases; unmatched bases: 3. CDR3 protein: CASGTSGAYQETQYF. DNA for the CDR3: TGTGCCAGCGGGACTAGCGGGGCATACCAAGAGACCCAGTACTTC.

The CDR3 reads CAISRGSQHLYSNQPQHF. The CDR3 DNA follows: TGTGCCATCAGTAGGGGATCTCAGCACCTATATAGCAATCAGCCCCAGCATTTT. The rearrangement uses TRBV10-3 and TRBJ1-5; D might be TRBD1 (5 bases). This CDR3 is built from 18 residues. The V gene's germline CDR1 is ENHRY and CDR2 SYGVKD. V was clipped by 5 bases and J by 0 bases, with 20 bases between them.

The chain couples TRBV2 to TRBJ1-6, with D perhaps matching TRBD1 (6 bases). The CDR3 has 14 amino acids. Trimming pared 3 bases from V and 5 bases from J, leaving 8 bases between. The germline gives CDR1 SNHLY, CDR2 FYNNEI. CDR3 region: CASSEAGDNSPLHF. The CDR3 DNA is TGTGCCAGCAGTGAGGCAGGGGATAATTCACCCCTCCACTTT.

V gene TRBV28 combines with J gene TRBJ1-1, with a weak D call TRBD1 (5 bases). There are 16 residues in the CDR3. Looked up from germline, CDR1 is MDHEN and CDR2 is SYDVKM. Trimming pared 8 bases from V and 11 bases from J, leaving 30 bases between. The CDR3, as DNA: TGTGCCAGCCAGTGGGGCCCCGGCCAGGGTAGAGCTGGGGCTTTCTTT. Translation gives CASQWGPGQGRAGAFF.

This chain joins TRBV19 and TRBJ1-1; no firm D call. Trimming removed 7 bases from V and 1 base from J, with 13 bases in between. The CDR3 contains 14 residues. The germline gives CDR1 LNHDA, CDR2 SQIVND (reference sequence). CDR3 sequence (DNA): TGTGCCAGTACCCCACTAGGCCGGAACACTGAAGCTTTCTTT. Its translation is CASTPLGRNTEAFF.

The chain has TRBV4-1 and TRBJ1-1; 7 bases map to TRBD1. Trimming at V came to 1 base and at J to 3 bases, leaving 5 bases not matched to a gene. Germline V lookup: CDR1 MGHRA, CDR2 YSYEKL. This CDR3 region has 15 residues. The CDR3 region has the DNA TGCGCCAGCAGCCAAGTGGGGCAGGGGGACACTGAAGCTTTCTTT. It codes for CASSQVGQGDTEAFF.

The rearrangement joins TRBV4-2 to TRBJ2-6, with a tentative D call TRBD1 (6 bases). The CDR3 consists of 16 residues. V was clipped by 2 bases and J by 4 bases, with 12 bases between them. CDR1 and CDR2 (germline): LGHNA, YNFKEQ. The DNA for the CDR3 is TGTGCCAGCAGCCAATTACAGGGTTTGGGGGCCAACGTCCTGACTTTC. Its translation: CASSQLQGLGANVLTF.

The rearrangement uses TRBV6-5 and TRBJ1-2, with a tentative D call TRBD1 (6 bases). Trimming cost V 6 bases and J 6 bases, with 17 bases left between them. CDR3 size: 14 residues. CDR1 and CDR2 (germline): MNHEY, SVGAGI. For the CDR3, the DNA is TGTGCCAGCAGCTTTATGGGGGCCGTTGATGGCTACACCTTC. This translates into CASSFMGAVDGYTF.

V and J are TRBV5-1 and TRBJ2-1, with D perhaps TRBD2 (7 bases). The V and J ends lost 6 bases and 7 bases respectively, with 17 bases between them. Germline-derived CDR1 and CDR2 are SGHRS and YFSETQ. The CDR3 contains 14 residues. The chain's CDR3 is CASMKGGGENEQFF. The CDR3 DNA sequence: TGCGCCAGCATGAAGGGGGGGGGTGAGAATGAGCAGTTCTTC.

The V gene is TRBV7-9, the J gene TRBJ1-1; D perhaps matches TRBD1 (6 bases). Germline V gives CDR1 SEHNR, CDR2 FQNEAQ (reference sequence). The V and J ends lost 3 bases and 6 bases respectively, with 8 bases between them. CDR3 length: 12 residues. This CDR3 is CASSFRTAEAFF. The CDR3 DNA is TGTGCCAGCAGCTTTCGGACAGCTGAAGCTTTCTTT.

V gene TRBV14 combines with J gene TRBJ2-5; 7 bases fit TRBD2. V lost 4 bases and J lost 2; bases outside the gene matches: 4. This CDR3 has 14 amino acids. The germline V gene has CDR1 SGHDN and CDR2 FVKESK. In DNA form, the CDR3 reads TGTGCCAGCAGCCTCCTAGCGGTACAAGAGACCCAGTACTTC. Translated, it gives CASSLLAVQETQYF.